One and the same sample provided the 21 T cell receptor beta chains below, sequenced in a study of identical twins. From the 5' RACE reads, TCRdb called clonotypes with MiXCR, one entry per CDR3 protein. The data show hundreds of thousands of distinct CDR3 sequences, around 8.3% seen once. A further study also used this sample, focusing on yellow fever vaccine responses in identical twins.

Sequenced sample: PBMCs. The source of these receptors is a woman aged 18-29 years in good health.

This clonotype was counted only a few times. The chain combines TRBV7-2 with TRBJ2-5, with D possibly TRBD2 on 6 matching bases. In germline, CDR1 is SGHTA, CDR2 FQGNSA. The germline V and J ends were trimmed by 5 bases and 2 bases, with 12 bases remaining between them. There are 14 residues in the CDR3. The CDR3 DNA sequence: TGTGCCAGCAGCCGCGGGACTCTACAAGAGACCCAGTACTTC. This sequence encodes CASSRGTLQETQYF.

This clonotype showed up many times. This sequence joins TRBV6-1 and TRBJ2-3; 13 bases match TRBD2. Looked up from germline, CDR1 is MNHNS and CDR2 is SASEGT. The ends lost 6 bases at V and 4 bases at J; junction bases unmatched: 4. The CDR3 has 15 residues. The CDR3 DNA reads TGTGCCAGCAGAGGACTAGCGGGGGCCTCAGATACGCAGTATTTT. Amino acid sequence: CASRGLAGASDTQYF.

Ten or more counts support this clonotype. This chain connects TRBV4-3 to TRBJ2-1, with 10 nucleotides matching TRBD2. CDR1 and CDR2 (germline): LGHNA, YSLEER. The CDR3 loop spans 18 amino acids. V shed 1 base, J shed 0 bases, and the junction held 6 bases outside the gene matches. The CDR3 nucleotides read TGCGCCAGCAGCCAAGGACTAGCGGGCCTAAGCTCCTACAATGAGCAGTTCTTC. It yields the protein CASSQGLAGLSSYNEQFF.

The sample holds many counts of this clonotype. This sequence joins TRBV12-3 or TRBV12-4 and TRBJ2-7; TRBD2 matches 8 bases. Germline trimming cut 3 bases from V and 0 bases from J; bases unmatched to any gene: 4. The CDR3 sequence is 15 residues long. The CDR3 DNA sequence: TGTGCCAGCAGTTTCGGGGGGGGGAGCTCCTACGAGCAGTACTTC. Its translation: CASSFGGGSSYEQYF.

The chain combines TRBV7-9 with TRBJ2-1; D is perhaps TRBD2 (5 bases). The germline V and J ends were trimmed by 5 bases and 9 bases, with 14 bases remaining between them. CDR3 length: 13 amino acids. Germline-derived CDR1 and CDR2 are SEHNR and FQNEAQ (reference sequence). This chain's CDR3 is CASSPPGVVEQFF. The CDR3 DNA reads TGTGCCAGCAGCCCCCCCGGGGTAGTTGAGCAGTTCTTC.

This clonotype was seen a handful of times. The gene calls are TRBV7-2 and TRBJ2-1; D gene uncertain. Germline CDR1 SGHTA, CDR2 FQGNSA. The CDR3 extends over 16 amino acids. The germline V and J ends were trimmed by 0 bases and 9 bases, with 18 bases remaining between them. The CDR3 spells CASSLAPVWARSEQFF. The CDR3 DNA is TGTGCCAGCAGCTTAGCGCCCGTCTGGGCACGTAGTGAGCAGTTCTTC.

The table lists this clonotype with a few counts. The chain couples TRBV3-1 to TRBJ1-6; 7 nucleotides match TRBD1. Trimming removed 4 bases from V and 8 bases from J; junction bases left unmatched: 5. This CDR3 has 14 residues. The germline V gene encodes CDR1 LGHDT and CDR2 YNNKEL (reference sequence). The CDR3 nucleotides are TGTGCCAGCAGCCCCCGGACAGGAGATTCACCCCTCCACTTT. It yields the protein CASSPRTGDSPLHF.

The chain carries TRBV27 and TRBJ2-3, with no clear D. The CDR3 is 14 amino acids. V lost 3 bases, J lost 2 bases, and 9 bases lay in between. The germline V gene has CDR1 MNHEY and CDR2 SMNVEV (reference sequence). The DNA for the CDR3 is TGTGCCAGCAGTTTCCTCGAGAACACAGATACGCAGTATTTT. Its protein product is CASSFLENTDTQYF.

This clonotype was seen only a few times. This chain links TRBV28 with TRBJ1-2; TRBD1 aligns across 8 bases. The CDR3 consists of 13 residues. V lost 10 bases and J lost 5; bases outside the gene matches: 9. Germline V gene data show CDR1 as MDHEN and CDR2 as SYDVKM. The CDR3 sequence: CATLMTGEYGYTF. The CDR3 coding sequence is TGTGCCACCCTCATGACAGGGGAGTATGGCTACACCTTC.

This clonotype was seen only a few times. The V call is TRBV10-3, the J call TRBJ1-2; D possibly corresponds to TRBD1 (6 bases). Trimming left V 3 bases short and J 6 bases short, with 17 bases between. The CDR3 length is 15 residues. Germline-derived CDR1 and CDR2 are ENHRY and SYGVKD. The CDR3 DNA follows: TGTGCCATCAGTGAATTCCTAGTGGGGGGCCATGGCTACACCTTC. Residues: CAISEFLVGGHGYTF.

This clonotype was detected a few times. The V gene is TRBV7-2, the J gene TRBJ1-4; a weak D match, TRBD1 (5 bases). V was pared by 5 bases and J by 7 bases, with 8 bases between. Germline V CDR1 and CDR2: SGHTA, FQGNSA. The CDR3 length is 12 residues. CDR3 loop: CASSTGGEKLFF. The CDR3 DNA is TGTGCCAGCAGCACTGGGGGTGAAAAACTGTTTTTT.

The table lists this clonotype with many counts. The genes are TRBV6-4 and TRBJ2-1; TRBD2 matches 12 bases. Germline V gene data show CDR1 as MRHNA and CDR2 as SNTAGT. This CDR3 is built from 15 residues. V gave up 7 bases and J gave up 3 bases; unmatched junction bases: 4. The CDR3 sequence is CASTETSGSYNEQFF. DNA for the CDR3: TGTGCCAGCACTGAGACTAGCGGGAGCTACAATGAGCAGTTCTTC.

This clonotype was observed a few times. The V call is TRBV5-6, the J call TRBJ1-5; D might be TRBD1 (6 bases). Germline CDR1 SGHDT, CDR2 YYEEEE. CDR3 size: 16 residues. V gave up 4 bases and J gave up 0 bases, with 14 bases separating them. For the CDR3, the DNA is TGTGCCAGCAGCCTAATGCAGGGGAATAGCAATCAGCCCCAGCATTTT. This codes for CASSLMQGNSNQPQHF.

V is TRBV6-5 and J is TRBJ2-2; 7 bases are a match to TRBD1. The germline CDR1 and CDR2 sequences are MNHEY and SVGAGI. V gave up 1 base and J gave up 5 bases; unmatched junction bases: 7. CDR3 size: 16 residues. CDR3 sequence reads: CASSYFRGKATGELFF. For the CDR3, the DNA is TGTGCCAGCAGTTACTTCAGGGGGAAGGCGACCGGGGAGCTGTTTTTT.

The chain combines TRBV27 with TRBJ2-2; tentatively, D is TRBD1 or TRBD2 (5 bases each). Looked up from germline, CDR1 is MNHEY and CDR2 is SMNVEV (reference sequence). V was trimmed by 7 bases and J by 0 bases, leaving 15 bases between them. CDR3 size: 16 residues. CDR3 in amino acids: CASKTRGLANTGELFF. For the CDR3, the DNA is TGTGCCAGCAAGACGAGGGGTCTAGCGAACACCGGGGAGCTGTTTTTT.

There are many counts of this clonotype. The chain employs TRBV15 and TRBJ2-2, with no clear D. The V end was cut by 1 base, the J end by 4 bases, with 7 bases between. Germline loops: CDR1 LNHNV, CDR2 YYDKDF (reference sequence). CDR3 length equals 14 residues. This CDR3 is CATSRGPGTGELFF. The DNA of the CDR3 is TGTGCCACCAGCAGAGGGCCGGGCACCGGGGAGCTGTTTTTT.

Written as DNA, the CDR3 is TGTGCCAGCAGCTTAGACAGGGTATATGGCCGAGGGGAGACCCAGTACTTC. Translated, it gives CASSLDRVYGRGETQYF. The chain links TRBV11-2 to TRBJ2-5; perhaps D is TRBD1 or TRBD2 (5 bases each). The CDR3 runs 17 residues. Looked up from germline, CDR1 is SGHAT and CDR2 is FQNNGV. Between the trimmed V and J ends, which lost 0 bases and 5 bases, there was a span of 19 bases.

The chain couples TRBV28 to TRBJ2-5, with a weak D call TRBD1 (5 bases). CDR3 length: 13 residues. V was pared by 3 bases and J by 5 bases, with 10 bases between. The germline V gene has CDR1 MDHEN and CDR2 SYDVKM. The CDR3 DNA sequence: TGTGCCAGCAGTTTTCAGGGTGTGGAGACCCAGTACTTC. Translating it yields CASSFQGVETQYF.

This clonotype was seen ten or more times. V and J are TRBV29-1 and TRBJ1-2, with D possibly being TRBD1 (5 bases). The germline CDR1 and CDR2 sequences are SQVTM and ANQGSEA. V gave up 4 bases and J gave up 6 bases, with 12 bases separating them. CDR3 length equals 12 residues. This chain's CDR3 is CSVVGRGDGYTF. CDR3 in DNA: TGCAGCGTTGTCGGTCGGGGGGATGGCTACACCTTC.

Ten or more counts support this clonotype. CDR3 loop: CASSYSVLIDLSYEQYF. DNA of the CDR3: TGTGCCAGCAGTTACTCCGTCCTAATAGACCTATCCTACGAGCAGTACTTC. The chain is built from TRBV6-2 or TRBV6-3 and TRBJ2-7; D is ambiguous. Germline values: CDR1 MNHEY, CDR2 SVGEGT. The V end was cut by 0 bases, the J end by 1 base, with 16 bases between. The CDR3 has 17 residues.

The V call is TRBV7-2, the J call TRBJ2-1; D is possibly TRBD1 or TRBD2 (5 bases each). The CDR3 spans 14 residues. V lost 8 bases and J lost 4, with 15 bases in between. CDR1 is SGHTA, CDR2 FQGNSA, per germline. The chain's CDR3 is CASLPGPPYNEQFF. DNA of the CDR3: TGTGCCAGCTTGCCGGGACCACCTTACAATGAGCAGTTCTTC.